These 24 T cell receptor beta chains were sequenced from one sample in a study of blood T cell repertoires in COVID-19 (dated by TCRdb to the early 2020s). The library was prepared using the immunoSEQ multiplex PCR assay. TCRdb's version of the immuneACCESS table is confined to in-frame rearrangements and falls short of the full clone set. An unresolved V gene accounts for under half of the shortfall where checked; the remainder is of unknown origin. In this sample the table shows 100,000 to 150,000 clones, around 82% of which occur a single time. The ten largest clones capture approximately 13% of the sample. The sample was peripheral blood. These TCRs come from a woman under 40 who had recovered from COVID-19.

The gene calls are TRBV7-3 and TRBJ1-6; D is possibly TRBD1 (6 bases). Germline loops: CDR1 SGHTA, CDR2 FQGTGA. V gave up 1 base and J gave up 9 bases, with 13 bases separating them. This CDR3 comprises 15 residues. DNA for the CDR3: TGTGCCAGCAGCTTAAAGGCAGGGGTCGGTTCACCCCTCCACTTT. It yields the protein CASSLKAGVGSPLHF.

This rearrangement joins TRBV9 to TRBJ1-4, with 9 bases lining up with TRBD1. V was pared by 4 bases and J by 7 bases, with 5 bases of the junction left unmatched. The CDR3 consists of 14 residues. Germline V CDR1 and CDR2: SGDLS, YYNGEE. The DNA of the CDR3 is TGTGCCAGCAGCCGAGGACAGGGGATTGAAAAACTGTTTTTT. Its translation is CASSRGQGIEKLFF.

V gene TRBV14 combines with J gene TRBJ2-3, with 10 nucleotides matching TRBD2. The germline CDR1 and CDR2 sequences are SGHDN and FVKESK. The CDR3 extends over 16 amino acids. Trimming took 3 bases from V and 5 from J; bases not matched to a gene: 8. In nucleotides, the CDR3 is TGTGCCAGCAGCCATAAAAGCGGGGGGGCCTTAGATACGCAGTATTTT. Protein sequence: CASSHKSGGALDTQYF.

V and J are TRBV18 and TRBJ1-6; D may be TRBD1 (6 bases). The germline gives CDR1 KGHSH, CDR2 LQKENI. The CDR3 has 18 residues. V lost 3 bases and J 4 bases, leaving 19 bases between the germline ends. CDR3 residues: CASSPSRTRGRYNSPLHF. CDR3 DNA: TGTGCCAGCTCACCGAGTAGGACCAGGGGTCGTTATAATTCACCCCTCCACTTT.

This clone was picked up a small number of times. The rearrangement joins TRBV4-2 to TRBJ1-1; maybe TRBD1 (5 bases). Germline CDR1 is LGHNA and CDR2 is YNFKEQ. Between the trimmed V and J ends, which lost 0 bases and 1 base, there was a span of 9 bases. The CDR3 length is 15 residues. The CDR3 reads CASSQETRANTEAFF. In DNA form, the CDR3 reads TGTGCCAGCAGCCAAGAAACCAGGGCGAACACTGAAGCTTTCTTT.

The genes are TRBV12-3 or TRBV12-4 and TRBJ2-1; 7 bases line up with TRBD2. Losses at the gene ends were 10 bases for V and 1 base for J; bases not matched to a gene: 4. This CDR3 contains 13 residues. The CDR3 nucleotides are TGTGCCACCAAGCGGGGATCCTACAATGAGCAGTTCTTC. This codes for CATKRGSYNEQFF.

This clone was found once. This chain links TRBV5-6 with TRBJ1-2; D unresolved. Trimming stripped 2 bases from V and 6 bases from J, with 11 bases between. Germline values: CDR1 SGHDT, CDR2 YYEEEE. The CDR3 spans 13 residues. CDR3 amino acids: CASSLNTFDGYTF. The CDR3 nucleotides read TGTGCCAGCAGCTTAAACACGTTCGATGGCTACACCTTC.

The rearrangement joins TRBV14 to TRBJ2-7, with D uncertain. The germline gives CDR1 SGHDN, CDR2 FVKESK. V lost 4 bases to trimming and J lost 4 bases, with 8 bases between them. CDR3 length: 12 residues. The CDR3 reads CASSPSRYEQYF. The CDR3 DNA sequence: TGTGCCAGCAGCCCCTCTAGGTACGAGCAGTACTTC.

CDR3: CASSRPGWGTGKFF. CDR3 in DNA: TGTGCCAGCAGCCGTCCTGGATGGGGGACAGGGAAATTCTTC. The chain employs TRBV7-2 and TRBJ2-1; 9 bases are shared with TRBD1. The V segment lost 5 bases and the J segment 16 bases; nucleotides outside the gene matches: 15. The CDR3 runs 14 residues. CDR1 and CDR2 (germline): SGHTA, FQGNSA.

The chain's CDR3 is CASRQGSGGYTF. Here the CDR3 DNA reads TGTGCCAGCAGACAGGGTTCCGGCGGCTACACCTTC. The chain employs TRBV9 and TRBJ1-2, with D tentatively TRBD1 (6 bases). The CDR3 is made up of 12 amino acids. The V gene lost 5 bases and the J gene lost 8 bases, with 13 bases spanning the gap. The germline CDR1 and CDR2 sequences are SGDLS and YYNGEE.

The chain combines TRBV7-3 with TRBJ1-1; D is perhaps TRBD1 (5 bases). CDR1 is SGHTA, CDR2 FQGTGA, per germline. CDR3 length equals 16 residues. V dropped 6 bases and J dropped 0 bases, with 17 bases sitting between them. The CDR3 DNA sequence: TGTGCCAGCAGAAGTATCGGGGGGAACATGAACACTGAAGCTTTCTTT. Translated, it gives CASRSIGGNMNTEAFF.

The gene calls are TRBV30 and TRBJ2-5; 7 bases match TRBD1. The germline gives CDR1 GTSNPN, CDR2 SVGIG (reference sequence). This CDR3 is built from 13 residues. Unmatched junction bases numbered 5, after V lost 1 base and J lost 6 bases. CDR3 region: CAWSAGGLKTQYF. For the CDR3, the DNA is TGTGCCTGGAGTGCAGGGGGTTTGAAGACCCAGTACTTC.

The chain employs TRBV11-3 and TRBJ1-1, with unresolved D. Germline CDR1 is SGHNT and CDR2 is YENEEA. Trimming removed 6 bases from V and 0 bases from J, with 8 bases in between. The CDR3 runs 13 residues. The CDR3 DNA is TGTGCCAGCAGACAATCCATGAACACTGAAGCTTTCTTT. Protein sequence: CASRQSMNTEAFF.

The chain links TRBV20-1 to TRBJ2-1; D gene uncertain. From germline, CDR1 is DFQATT and CDR2 SNEGSKA (reference sequence). V was shortened by 7 bases and J by 7 bases, with 11 bases between the two germline ends. The length of the CDR3 is 11 residues. The CDR3 DNA is TGCAGTGGGAACCTAGTAAATGAGCAGTTCTTC. Its translation is CSGNLVNEQFF.

The chain has TRBV6-1 and TRBJ2-7; 9 bases align to TRBD1. V trimming: 0 bases; J trimming: 0 bases; junction bases outside the gene matches: 0. Germline CDR1 reads MNHNS; CDR2 reads SASEGT. This CDR3 is built from 15 residues. CDR3 bases: TGTGCCAGCAGTGAAGCGACAGGGGGCTCCTACGAGCAGTACTTC. It is translated as CASSEATGGSYEQYF.

Here the CDR3 reads CASSQGLAGYEQYF. The CDR3, as DNA: TGTGCCAGCAGCCAAGGACTAGCGGGCTACGAGCAGTACTTC. The chain is built from TRBV9 and TRBJ2-7; the match to TRBD2 covers 11 bases. The CDR3 totals 14 residues. Germline V gene sequence: CDR1 SGDLS, CDR2 YYNGEE. J was trimmed by 3 bases and V by 4 bases; bases with no gene match: 3.

This clone has just one count. This sequence joins TRBV3-1 (or the pseudogene TRBV3-2) and TRBJ2-2; 11 nucleotides align to TRBD2. Trimming took 1 base from V and 2 from J; bases not matched to a gene: 6. The germline CDR1 and CDR2 sequences are LGHDT and YNNKEL (reference sequence). This CDR3 spans 18 amino acids. The CDR3 bases are TGTGCCAGCAGCCAAGGACATAGCGGGAGGGGTAACACCGGGGAGCTGTTTTTT. Protein product: CASSQGHSGRGNTGELFF.

This chain connects TRBV15 to TRBJ1-5, with TRBD1 identical over 8 bases. Germline-derived CDR1 and CDR2 are LNHNV and YYDKDF (reference sequence). Unmatched junction bases numbered 1, after V lost 1 base and J lost 5 bases. There are 14 residues in the CDR3. CDR3 DNA: TGTGCCACCAGCAGAGCACAGGGGGATCAGCCCCAGCATTTT. It specifies CATSRAQGDQPQHF.

This chain uses TRBV6-5 with TRBJ1-2; D unclear. Germline assignment: CDR1 MNHEY and CDR2 SVGAGI. The CDR3 extends over 12 amino acids. V lost 8 bases, J lost 4 bases, and 11 bases lay in between. The CDR3 protein is CASGRETYGYTF. CDR3 DNA: TGTGCCAGCGGTAGGGAGACCTATGGCTACACCTTC.

This clone was observed a handful of times. The genes are TRBV5-1 and TRBJ1-4, with 10 bases aligning to TRBD1. The CDR3 totals 20 residues. The junction had 17 bases not matched to a gene; V was cut back by 3 bases and J by 3 bases. CDR1 SGHRS and CDR2 YFSETQ come from the germline V gene. The CDR3, as DNA: TGCGCCAGCAGCTACGACGACAGGGGGCGAGGAAGGTCTTCTAATGAAAAACTGTTTTTT. Its translation: CASSYDDRGRGRSSNEKLFF.

This clone was detected once. The V and J genes are TRBV7-9 and TRBJ2-5, with 7 bases matching TRBD2. J gave up 4 bases and V 3 bases, and 8 bases lay outside the gene matches. CDR1 and CDR2 (germline): SEHNR, FQNEAQ (reference sequence). This CDR3 comprises 15 residues. CDR3 region: CASSFLAGAGETQYF. CDR3 nucleotides: TGTGCCAGCAGCTTCTTGGCGGGAGCGGGAGAGACCCAGTACTTC.

The chain has TRBV10-2 and TRBJ2-7, with no clear D. Germline CDR1 and CDR2: WSHSY and SAAADI. This CDR3 spans 11 amino acids. The V and J ends lost 6 bases and 1 base respectively, with 4 bases between them. The CDR3 sequence is CASRTSYEQYF. In DNA form, the CDR3 reads TGCGCCAGCAGGACATCCTACGAGCAGTACTTC.

This clone was observed a single time. This chain links TRBV19 with TRBJ1-1, with TRBD1 as a possible D gene (6 bases). Trimming cost V 3 bases and J 1 base, with 12 bases left between them. Germline assignment: CDR1 LNHDA and CDR2 SQIVND (reference sequence). The CDR3 length is 15 residues. CDR3 amino acids: CASSMFGGANTEAFF. CDR3 nucleotide sequence: TGTGCCAGTAGTATGTTCGGGGGGGCGAACACTGAAGCTTTCTTT.

The V and J genes are TRBV5-1 and TRBJ2-5; D is perhaps TRBD1 (7 bases). The CDR3 extends over 14 amino acids. The V gene's germline CDR1 is SGHRS and CDR2 YFSETQ. Trimming removed 5 bases at V and 4 bases at J, with 15 bases between. CDR3 coding DNA: TGCGCCAGCAGTTCCGGACAGGAGGGAGAGACCCAGTACTTC. Its translation: CASSSGQEGETQYF.